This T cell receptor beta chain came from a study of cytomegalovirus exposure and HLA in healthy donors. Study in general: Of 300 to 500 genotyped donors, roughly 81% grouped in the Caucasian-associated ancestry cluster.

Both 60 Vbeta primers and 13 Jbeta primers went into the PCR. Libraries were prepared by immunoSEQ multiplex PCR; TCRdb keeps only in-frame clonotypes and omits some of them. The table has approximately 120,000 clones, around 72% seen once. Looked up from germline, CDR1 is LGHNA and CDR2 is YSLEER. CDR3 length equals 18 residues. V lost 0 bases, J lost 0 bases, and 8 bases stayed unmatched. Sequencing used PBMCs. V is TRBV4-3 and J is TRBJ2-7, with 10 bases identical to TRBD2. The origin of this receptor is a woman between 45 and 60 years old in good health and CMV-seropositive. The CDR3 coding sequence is TGCGCCAGCAGCCAAGATCTGACTAGCGGGTTTATCTCCTACGAGCAGTACTTC. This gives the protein CASSQDLTSGFISYEQYF.